Listed below are T cell receptor beta chains from one sample, sequenced in a study of blood T cell repertoires in COVID-19. Profiled with immunoSEQ multiplex PCR; TCRdb holds only in-frame clones, not every one. Counted here are about 170,000 clones, around four fifths occurring once; the ten biggest clones make up 4% to 4.5%. The sequencing input was PBMCs or T cells enriched from blood (not recorded which). The receptors were sampled from a woman between 50 and 59 years old who had recovered from COVID-19. CDR3s include the opening cysteine and the closing phenylalanine or tryptophan.

v_call: TRBV11-3
cdr3_aa: CASSLVAGGRTEAFF

v_call: TRBV6-5
cdr3_aa: CASSYYGTGGNYGYTF

v_call: TRBV6-5
cdr3_aa: CASSYSGTGYSGYTF

v_call: TRBV11-2
cdr3_aa: CASSSIRGKVGNTIYF

v_call: TRBV9
cdr3_aa: CASSIDTYQPQHF

v_call: TRBV6-4
cdr3_aa: CASTPENGRPNEKLFF

v_call: TRBV4-2
cdr3_aa: CASSQEQGTPEAFF

v_call: TRBV19
cdr3_aa: CASSDRVGTGELFF

v_call: TRBV5-4
cdr3_aa: CASSRQGPYGYTF

v_call: TRBV24-1
cdr3_aa: CATSDFGTGGNNEQFF

v_call: TRBV18
cdr3_aa: CASSPGGQRNSPLHF

v_call: TRBV3-1/TRBV3-2
cdr3_aa: CASSFWTRRSPTQYF

v_call: TRBV6-2/TRBV6-3
cdr3_aa: CASSYRTSGSGESTDTQYF

v_call: TRBV2
cdr3_aa: CASSGYGGVSYNEQFF

v_call: TRBV10-3
cdr3_aa: CAISDRENQPQHF

v_call: TRBV18
cdr3_aa: CASSRSEQGAGEKLFF

v_call: TRBV6-2/TRBV6-3
cdr3_aa: CASSQDRVKNIQYF

v_call: TRBV5-6
cdr3_aa: CASSLLIAGELFF

v_call: TRBV10-3
cdr3_aa: CAISDLGTDDQPQHF

v_call: TRBV7-9
cdr3_aa: CASSLTGDTIYF

v_call: TRBV18
cdr3_aa: CASSPPRGGNTIYF

v_call: TRBV10-3
cdr3_aa: CAISETGGETEAFF

v_call: TRBV27
cdr3_aa: CASRLNTGELFF

v_call: TRBV5-1
cdr3_aa: CASSPGTALSGANVLTF

v_call: TRBV4-3
cdr3_aa: CASSRQGEYGYTF

v_call: TRBV15
cdr3_aa: CATSRGGTGTEAFF

v_call: TRBV5-1
cdr3_aa: CASSLADMTGNTF

v_call: TRBV7-9
cdr3_aa: CASSFQAGEKLFF

v_call: TRBV5-1
cdr3_aa: CASSWGRDRGFETQYF

v_call: TRBV7-2
cdr3_aa: CASSRGQNTEAFF

v_call: TRBV5-1
cdr3_aa: CASRASGISDTQYF

v_call: TRBV3-1/TRBV3-2
cdr3_aa: CASSQDSGVSEKLFF

v_call: TRBV4-2
cdr3_aa: CASSQGTSGAGETQYF

v_call: TRBV28
cdr3_aa: CASPRTLGQGGAEAFF

v_call: TRBV5-8
cdr3_aa: CASSFGGTYGYTF

v_call: TRBV5-1
cdr3_aa: CASSIQGAVDYGYTF

v_call: TRBV5-1
cdr3_aa: CASSQIFTSGAPNEQFF

v_call: TRBV11-3
cdr3_aa: CASSLYGGNGYTF

v_call: TRBV27
cdr3_aa: CASSPSGGAVDTQYF

v_call: TRBV7-9
cdr3_aa: CASSLTGLANYGYTF

v_call: TRBV9
cdr3_aa: CASSVGGHRNSPLHF

v_call: TRBV9
cdr3_aa: CASTRGGANTQYF

v_call: TRBV7-2
cdr3_aa: CASSSWTGATSPAQHF

v_call: TRBV7-9
cdr3_aa: CASSLTLNTEAFF

v_call: TRBV19
cdr3_aa: CASSTVDRGRLNYGYTF

v_call: TRBV10-3
cdr3_aa: CAISESVVTGADTQYF

v_call: TRBV7-2
cdr3_aa: CASSLGGAGGETQYF

v_call: TRBV7-9
cdr3_aa: CASSLNGGPANSPLHF

v_call: TRBV5-4
cdr3_aa: CASSLVGASSGNTIYF

v_call: TRBV6-6
cdr3_aa: CASSYAMGLQVDGYTF

v_call: TRBV10-1
cdr3_aa: CASPDSGTEAFF

v_call: TRBV11-3
cdr3_aa: CASSPLRPQHF

v_call: TRBV18
cdr3_aa: CASSPGLLATGNTIYF

v_call: TRBV19
cdr3_aa: CASSIFGQGGTNEKLFF

v_call: TRBV6-5
cdr3_aa: CASSYSDRNYGYTF

v_call: TRBV14
cdr3_aa: CASSQEEWAEGTNTEAFF

v_call: TRBV3-1/TRBV3-2
cdr3_aa: CASSPFGGGGTAAFF